The clone carrying this T cell receptor (beta chain) was seen repeatedly, ten times or more. V was trimmed by 7 bases and J by 3 bases, leaving 16 bases between them. The CDR3 has 16 amino acids. This sample is part of a study of patients and donors after allogeneic stem cell transplantation. Each CDR3 protein is one row after TCRdb ran MiXCR on the RT-PCR reads. The sample lists about 960,000 distinct CDR3 sequences; over 15% were seen once. V usage is TRBV12-3 or TRBV12-4 and J usage is TRBJ1-6; D is possibly TRBD1 (5 bases). The specimen was blood, either unsorted or a sorted T cell fraction (not recorded which). This TCR was recovered from a human donor who was either an allogeneic HSCT recipient or a stem cell or donor lymphocyte infusion donor (not recorded which). It is not recorded whose cells these are; they may come from a transplant donor. CDR3 DNA sequence: TGTGCCAGCACCTTTTTTTGGGGGGACTATAATTCACCCCTCCACTTT. Its translation is CASTFFWGDYNSPLHF.